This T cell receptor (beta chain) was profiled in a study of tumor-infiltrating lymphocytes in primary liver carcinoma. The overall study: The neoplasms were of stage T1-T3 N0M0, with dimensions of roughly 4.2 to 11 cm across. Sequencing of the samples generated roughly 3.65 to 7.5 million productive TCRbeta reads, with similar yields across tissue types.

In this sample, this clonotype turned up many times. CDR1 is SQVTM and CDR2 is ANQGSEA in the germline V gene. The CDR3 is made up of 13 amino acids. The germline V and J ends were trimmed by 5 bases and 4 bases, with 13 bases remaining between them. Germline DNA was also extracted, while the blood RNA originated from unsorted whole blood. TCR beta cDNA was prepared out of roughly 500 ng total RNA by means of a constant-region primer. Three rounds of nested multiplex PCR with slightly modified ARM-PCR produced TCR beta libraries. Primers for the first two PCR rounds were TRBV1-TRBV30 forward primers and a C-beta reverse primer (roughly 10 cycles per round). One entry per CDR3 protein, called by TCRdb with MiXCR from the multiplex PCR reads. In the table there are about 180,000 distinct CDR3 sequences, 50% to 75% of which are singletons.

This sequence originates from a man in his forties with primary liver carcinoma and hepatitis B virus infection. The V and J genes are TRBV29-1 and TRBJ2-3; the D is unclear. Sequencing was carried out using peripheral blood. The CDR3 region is CSVPGPRPDTQYF. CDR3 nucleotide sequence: TGCAGCGTTCCCGGACCTCGTCCAGATACGCAGTATTTT.